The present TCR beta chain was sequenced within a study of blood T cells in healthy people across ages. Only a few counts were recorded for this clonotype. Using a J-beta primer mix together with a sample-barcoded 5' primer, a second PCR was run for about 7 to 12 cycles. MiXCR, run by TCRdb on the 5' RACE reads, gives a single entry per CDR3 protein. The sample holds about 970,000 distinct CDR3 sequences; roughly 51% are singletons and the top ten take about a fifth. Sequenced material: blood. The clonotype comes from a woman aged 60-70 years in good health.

The CDR3 DNA follows: TGTGCCAGCAGCTTAGGCTCCGGGACCGCCAATGAGCAGTTCTTC. The encoded protein is CASSLGSGTANEQFF. The V gene is TRBV7-2, the J gene TRBJ2-1; D may correspond to TRBD1 or TRBD2 (5 bases each). The CDR3 has 15 amino acids. The germline gives CDR1 SGHTA, CDR2 FQGNSA. Trimming stripped 1 base from V and 6 bases from J, with 13 bases between.